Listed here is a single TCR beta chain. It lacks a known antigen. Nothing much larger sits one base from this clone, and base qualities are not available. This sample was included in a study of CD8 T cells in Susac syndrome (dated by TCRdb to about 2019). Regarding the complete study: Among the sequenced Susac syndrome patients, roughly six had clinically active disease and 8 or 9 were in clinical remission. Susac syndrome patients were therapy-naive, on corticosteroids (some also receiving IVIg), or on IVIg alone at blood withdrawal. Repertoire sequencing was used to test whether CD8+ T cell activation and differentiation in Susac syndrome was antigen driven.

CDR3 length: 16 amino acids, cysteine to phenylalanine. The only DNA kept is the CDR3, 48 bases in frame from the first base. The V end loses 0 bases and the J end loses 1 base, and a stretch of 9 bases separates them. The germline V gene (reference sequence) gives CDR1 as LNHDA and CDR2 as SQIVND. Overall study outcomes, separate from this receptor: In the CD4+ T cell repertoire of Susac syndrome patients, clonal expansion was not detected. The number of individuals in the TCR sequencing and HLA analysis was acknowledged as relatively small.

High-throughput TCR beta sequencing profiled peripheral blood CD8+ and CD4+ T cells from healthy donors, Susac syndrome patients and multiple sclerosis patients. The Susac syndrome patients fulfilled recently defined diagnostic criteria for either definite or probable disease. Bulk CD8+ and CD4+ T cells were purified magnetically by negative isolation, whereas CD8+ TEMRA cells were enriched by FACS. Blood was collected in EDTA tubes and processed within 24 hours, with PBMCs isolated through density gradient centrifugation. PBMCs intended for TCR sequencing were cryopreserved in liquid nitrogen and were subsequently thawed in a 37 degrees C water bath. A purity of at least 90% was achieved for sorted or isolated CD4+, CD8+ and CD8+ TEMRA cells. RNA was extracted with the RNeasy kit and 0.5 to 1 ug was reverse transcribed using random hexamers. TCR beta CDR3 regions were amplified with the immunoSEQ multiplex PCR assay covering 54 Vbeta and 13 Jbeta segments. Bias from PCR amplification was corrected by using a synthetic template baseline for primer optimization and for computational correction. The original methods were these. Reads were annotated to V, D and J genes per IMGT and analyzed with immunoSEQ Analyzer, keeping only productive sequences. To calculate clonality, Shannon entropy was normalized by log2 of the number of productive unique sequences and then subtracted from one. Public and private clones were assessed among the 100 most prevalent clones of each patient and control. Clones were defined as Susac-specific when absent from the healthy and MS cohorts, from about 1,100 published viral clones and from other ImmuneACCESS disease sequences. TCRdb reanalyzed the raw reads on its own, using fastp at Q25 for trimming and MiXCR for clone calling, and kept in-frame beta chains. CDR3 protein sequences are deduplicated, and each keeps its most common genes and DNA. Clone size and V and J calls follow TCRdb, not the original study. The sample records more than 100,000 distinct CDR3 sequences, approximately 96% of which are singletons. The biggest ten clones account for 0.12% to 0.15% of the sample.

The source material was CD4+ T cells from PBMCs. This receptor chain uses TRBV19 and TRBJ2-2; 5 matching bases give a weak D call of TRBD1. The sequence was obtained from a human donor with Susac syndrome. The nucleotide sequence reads TGTGCCAGTAGTATAGATGGGGCAGGGAACACCGGGGAGCTGTTTTTT. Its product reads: CASSIDGAGNTGELFF. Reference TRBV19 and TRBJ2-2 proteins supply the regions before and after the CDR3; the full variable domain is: DGGITQSPKYLFRKEGQNVTLSCEQNLNHDAMYWYRQDPGQGLRLIYYSQIVNDFQKGDIAEGYSVSREKKESFPLTVTSAQKNPTAFYLCASSIDGAGNTGELFFGEGSRLTVL.